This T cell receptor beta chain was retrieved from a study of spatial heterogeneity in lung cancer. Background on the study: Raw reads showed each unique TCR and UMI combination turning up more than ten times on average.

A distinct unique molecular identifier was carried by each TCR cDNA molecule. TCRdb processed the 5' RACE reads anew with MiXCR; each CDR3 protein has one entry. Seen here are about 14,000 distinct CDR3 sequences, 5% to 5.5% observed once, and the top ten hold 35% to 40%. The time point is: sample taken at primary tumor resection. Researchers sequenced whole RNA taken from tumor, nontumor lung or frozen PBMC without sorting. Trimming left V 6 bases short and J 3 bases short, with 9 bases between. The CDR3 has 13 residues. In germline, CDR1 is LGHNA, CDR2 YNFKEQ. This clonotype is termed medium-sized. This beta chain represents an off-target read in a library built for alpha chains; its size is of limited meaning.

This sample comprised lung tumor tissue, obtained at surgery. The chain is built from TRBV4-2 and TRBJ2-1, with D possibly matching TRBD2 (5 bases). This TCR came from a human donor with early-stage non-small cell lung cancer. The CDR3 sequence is CASRGGYYNEQFF. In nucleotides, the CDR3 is TGTGCCAGCAGAGGCGGGTACTACAATGAGCAGTTCTTC.